The subject of this entry is one TCR beta chain. This specimen comes from a study of blood T cell repertoires in COVID-19. Whole-study context: The United States, Italy and Spain supplied acute and convalescent COVID-19 samples. Sample material is recorded as cDNA or gDNA derived from T cells, B-cell-depleted T cells, or PBMCs.

Per the original methods: For nucleated cells, counts were estimated from reference gene primer amplification. This table comes from immunoSEQ multiplex PCR, and its TCRdb copy is limited to in-frame clones, with some not included. Clone size and V and J calls were adopted from that table, with D and trimming inferred from the DNA. The sample consists of some 140,000 clones, more than 75% of them appearing once. The clonotype originates from a woman aged 45-65 years who had recovered from COVID-19. The sequenced sample consisted of peripheral blood.

The CDR3 protein is CASSQSGGAGTGELFF. The CDR3 DNA reads TGCGCCAGCAGCCAAAGCGGGGGGGCGGGCACCGGGGAGCTGTTTTTT. The chain is built from TRBV4-1 and TRBJ2-2; 10 nucleotides agree with TRBD2. CDR3 size: 16 residues. The germline gives CDR1 MGHRA, CDR2 YSYEKL. V shed 2 bases and J 4 bases; nucleotides not matched to a gene: 4.